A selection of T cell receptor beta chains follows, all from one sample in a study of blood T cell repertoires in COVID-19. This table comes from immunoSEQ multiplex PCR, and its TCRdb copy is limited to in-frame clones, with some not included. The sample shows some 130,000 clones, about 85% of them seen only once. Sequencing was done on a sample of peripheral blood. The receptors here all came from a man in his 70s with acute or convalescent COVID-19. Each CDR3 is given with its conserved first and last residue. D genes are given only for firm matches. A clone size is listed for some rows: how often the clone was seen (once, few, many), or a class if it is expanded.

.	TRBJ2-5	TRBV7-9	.	CASSLGLWETQYF	TGTGCCAGCAGCTTGGGCCTGTGGGAGACCCAGTACTTC
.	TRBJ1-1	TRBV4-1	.	CASSQDRRGGTEAFF	TGCGCCAGCAGCCAAGATCGGAGGGGCGGAACTGAAGCTTTCTTT
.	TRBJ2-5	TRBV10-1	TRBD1	CASECPRDRGLEETQYF	TGCGCCAGCGAGTGCCCCCGGGACAGGGGTTTAGAAGAGACCCAGTACTTC
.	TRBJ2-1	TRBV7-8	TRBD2	CASSPLLAGAKYNEQFF	TGTGCCAGCAGCCCTCTCTTAGCGGGGGCCAAATACAATGAGCAGTTCTTC
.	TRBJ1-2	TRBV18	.	CASSPSPHGYTF	TGTGCCAGCTCCCCAAGCCCCCATGGCTACACCTTC
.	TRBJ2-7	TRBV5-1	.	CASSLGLTGEQYF	TGCGCCAGCAGCTTGGGGCTGACTGGAGAGCAGTACTTC
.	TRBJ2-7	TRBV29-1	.	CSVSENSYEQYF	TGCAGCGTTTCAGAGAACAGCTACGAGCAGTACTTC
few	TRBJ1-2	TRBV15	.	CATSRDPQGDYGYTF	TGTGCCACCAGCAGAGACCCTCAGGGTGACTATGGCTACACCTTC
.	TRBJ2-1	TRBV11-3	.	CASSSDGRGAEQFF	TGTGCCAGCAGCTCCGATGGGCGGGGCGCTGAGCAGTTCTTC
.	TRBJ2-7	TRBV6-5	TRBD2	CASTSGGADYEQYF	TGTGCCAGCACTAGCGGGGGGGCTGACTACGAGCAGTACTTC
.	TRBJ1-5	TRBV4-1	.	CASSLRPTGTDSNQPQHF	TGCGCCAGCAGTTTGAGACCAACAGGAACTGATAGTAATCAGCCCCAGCATTTT
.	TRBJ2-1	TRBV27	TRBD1	CASSWTGTYNEQFF	TGTGCCAGCAGCTGGACAGGGACCTACAATGAGCAGTTCTTC
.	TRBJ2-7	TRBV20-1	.	CSASGDYEQYF	TGCAGTGCTAGCGGAGACTACGAGCAGTACTTC
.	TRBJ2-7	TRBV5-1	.	CASSLGSGDGSYEQYF	TGCGCCAGCAGCCTGGGATCAGGGGACGGTTCCTACGAGCAGTACTTC
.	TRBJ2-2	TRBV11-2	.	CASSLVSLELFF	TGTGCCAGCAGCTTAGTTTCTCTGGAGCTGTTTTTT
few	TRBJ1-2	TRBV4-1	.	CASSQEDRAREGYTF	TGCGCCAGCAGCCAAGAAGATAGGGCACGGGAAGGCTACACCTTC
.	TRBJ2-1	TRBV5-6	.	CASSVLGSSYNEQFF	TGTGCCAGCAGCGTCCTAGGGAGCTCCTACAATGAGCAGTTCTTC
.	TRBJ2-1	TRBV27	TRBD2	CASLRLAGGLYNEQFF	TGTGCCAGCCTTCGACTAGCGGGGGGGCTCTACAATGAGCAGTTCTTC
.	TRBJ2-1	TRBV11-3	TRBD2	CASSPDPSGGGGEQFF	TGTGCCAGCAGCCCAGACCCTAGCGGGGGGGGAGGTGAGCAGTTCTTC
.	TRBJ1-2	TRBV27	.	CASRGYSAFNYGYTF	TGTGCCAGCAGGGGTTACAGTGCCTTTAACTATGGCTACACCTTC
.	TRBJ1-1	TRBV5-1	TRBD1	CASSPDRQEAFF	TGCGCCAGCAGCCCGGACAGGCAGGAAGCTTTCTTT
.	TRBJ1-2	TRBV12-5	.	CASGLVRRANYGYTF	TGTGCTAGTGGTTTGGTACGCAGGGCTAACTATGGCTACACCTTC
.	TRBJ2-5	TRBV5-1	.	CASSLYQTTRQETQYF	TGCGCCAGCAGCTTGTACCAGACAACCAGGCAAGAGACCCAGTACTTC
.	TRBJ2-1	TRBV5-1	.	CASSPGGMDEQFF	TGCGCCAGCAGTCCGGGGGGCATGGATGAGCAGTTCTTC
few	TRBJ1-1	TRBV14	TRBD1	CASSPRDRENTEAFF	TGTGCCAGCAGCCCGAGGGACAGGGAGAACACTGAAGCTTTCTTT
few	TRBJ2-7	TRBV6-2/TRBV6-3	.	CASSFRSTLTYEQYF	TGTGCCAGCAGTTTCAGAAGTACCTTAACCTACGAGCAGTACTTC
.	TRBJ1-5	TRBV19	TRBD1	CASSINLRGPEQPQHF	TGTGCCAGTAGTATCAACCTCAGGGGGCCGGAGCAGCCCCAGCATTTT
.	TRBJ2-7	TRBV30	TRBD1	CAWSGQGDSYEQYF	TGTGCCTGGAGCGGGCAGGGGGACTCCTACGAGCAGTACTTC
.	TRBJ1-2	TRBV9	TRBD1	CASSVATGDGYTF	TGTGCCAGCAGCGTGGCAACAGGGGATGGCTACACCTTC
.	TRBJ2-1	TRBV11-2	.	CASSLRQGLGEQFF	TGTGCCAGCAGCTTGCGTCAGGGGTTGGGTGAGCAGTTCTTC
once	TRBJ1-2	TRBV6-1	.	CASSEREIYGYTF	TGTGCCAGCAGTGAAAGGGAGATTTATGGCTACACCTTC
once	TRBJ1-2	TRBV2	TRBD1	CASIPRDRVYGYTF	TGTGCCAGCATCCCTAGAGACAGGGTCTATGGCTACACCTTC
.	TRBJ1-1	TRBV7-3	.	CASSPTGRTEAFF	TGTGCCAGCAGCCCCACAGGGAGAACTGAAGCTTTCTTT